Given below is one T cell receptor beta chain in context. The recovered donors of Cohort 3 showed two negative PCRs, clearance, or symptom resolution. Sequenced by immunoSEQ multiplex PCR; TCRdb stores in-frame clones only, minus some. Here the sample spans approximately 270,000 clones, approximately 83% being singletons. This entry belongs to a study of blood T cell repertoires in COVID-19. The CDR3 covers 16 residues. Per germline, CDR1 LNHDA and CDR2 SQIVND (reference sequence). J lost 0 bases, V lost 5 bases, and 4 bases had no gene match. The receptor was derived from a woman aged 30 to 39 who had recovered from COVID-19. J is TRBJ1-3 and V is TRBV19; the match to TRBD1 covers 10 bases. The sequencing sample was made of PBMCs or T cells enriched from blood (not recorded which). The DNA of the CDR3 is TGTGCCAGTAGTCCGGGACAGGGGTTCTCTGGAAACACCATATATTTT. Residues: CASSPGQGFSGNTIYF.